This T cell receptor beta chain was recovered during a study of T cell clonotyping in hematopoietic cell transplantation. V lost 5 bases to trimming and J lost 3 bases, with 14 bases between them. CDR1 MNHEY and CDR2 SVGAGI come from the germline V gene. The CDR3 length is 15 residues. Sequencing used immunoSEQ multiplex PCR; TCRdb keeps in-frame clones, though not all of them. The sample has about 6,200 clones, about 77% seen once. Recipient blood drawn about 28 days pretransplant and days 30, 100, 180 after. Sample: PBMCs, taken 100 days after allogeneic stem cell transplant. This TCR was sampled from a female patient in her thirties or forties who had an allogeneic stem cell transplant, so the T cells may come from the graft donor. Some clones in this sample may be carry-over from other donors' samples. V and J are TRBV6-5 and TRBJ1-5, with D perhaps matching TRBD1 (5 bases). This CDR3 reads CASSLSAGTNQPQHF. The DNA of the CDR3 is TGTGCCAGCAGTCTTTCCGCGGGGACCAATCAGCCCCAGCATTTT.